This T cell receptor (beta chain) is from a study of shared clonotypes between healthy human individuals. Overall study: Each donor's CD4 naive and CD4 memory cells filled three plates apiece, CD8 naive two, and CD8 memory one.

The CDR3 contains 14 residues. With 7 bases removed from V and 3 bases from J, the gap between germline ends came to 14 bases. In germline, CDR1 is MNHEY, CDR2 SVGAGI. The repertoire was sequenced with immunoSEQ multiplex PCR; TCRdb's copy has only in-frame clones and lacks some. The sample has roughly 2.6 million clones, roughly 92% seen once. Source material: naive CD4+ T cells sorted from blood. Specified subset: CD45RA+ positively selected. J is TRBJ2-3 and V is TRBV6-5; D not resolved. The clonotype was recovered from a man younger than 35 in good health. CDR3 DNA: TGTGCCAGCACCGACCGTCTCGGGACAGATACGCAGTATTTT. Translating gives CASTDRLGTDTQYF.